This T cell receptor beta chain was captured by sequencing in a study of T-cell reconstitution after alpha-beta-depleted transplantation in children (dated by TCRdb to about 2016). Some background on the complete study: Using TCR repertoire profiling, the study followed T-cell immune reconstitution in a quantitative way in children after TCRalphabeta/CD19-depleted allogeneic hematopoietic cell transplantation.

A remark on this clonotype: Its antigen is unknown. Per-base quality was not reported, and no clone a single base away is much larger than it.

Study-wide findings and limitations: In some patients, the high TCRbeta diversity seen at day 60 was put down to recipient T cells and intrathymic progenitors that had survived conditioning. The apparently early alphabetaT-cell count recovery about two months after transplant was reportedly dependent on only several hundred rapidly expanded clones derived from non-depleted graft cells. Over the following months the frequencies of hyperexpanded clones went down, and after one year T-cell counts and TCRbeta diversity were mostly credited to newly produced T cells.

The protocol used for the library was PCR. This sample was sequenced with an Illumina HiSeq 2500. To normalize quantification of the TCRbeta repertoire, the TCR libraries were built with molecular barcoding that relied on unique molecular identifiers. TCRdb itself trimmed the public reads at Q25 with fastp, ran MiXCR and retained productive beta chains. A single entry per CDR3 protein holds the most common genes and DNA from its merged rows. For this sample the table gives hundreds of thousands of distinct CDR3 sequences, of which 10% to 15% were detected only once. Around 0.76% of the sample is held by the ten biggest clonotypes. The treatment or condition label here, explained by the study, means: allogeneic hematopoietic cell transplantation with graft depleted of TCRalphabeta T cells and CD19 B cells. TCRalphabeta/CD19-depleted allogeneic hematopoietic cell grafts were given to the transplant recipients, all of whom were children.

V and J lose 5 bases and 9 bases, and a span of 14 bases separates them. The germline V gene (reference sequence) sets CDR1 to DFQATT and CDR2 to SNEGSKA. From the cysteine through the phenylalanine, the CDR3 covers 12 amino acids. This entry keeps only the CDR3 DNA: 36 bases, framed from base 1. The V gene is TRBV20-1 and the J gene is TRBJ2-1; there is no confident call for the D gene. Source: PBMCs, taken before TCRalphabeta/CD19-depleted stem cell transplant. The sequence came from a girl aged 2-10 years with congenital amegakaryocytic thrombocytopenia, due to receive a stem cell transplant. The DNA sequence is TGCAGTGCTCCCCCTACTGCAAGTGAGCAGTTCTTC. It is translated as CSAPPTASEQFF.